This is a list of T cell receptor beta chains from one sample in a study of T cell responses to AZD1222 COVID-19 vaccine. Only in-frame clones appear in the TCRdb table, and some are missing; sequencing was by immunoSEQ multiplex PCR. The repertoire holds under 150,000 clones, with roughly 89% as singletons. Material: peripheral blood, obtained on day 0 of AZD1222 vaccination. These receptors were taken from an adult in good health. CDR3s include the opening cysteine and the closing phenylalanine or tryptophan. D genes are given only for firm matches. Clone size appears in some rows only: once, few, many, or a class for an expanded clone.

abundance	v_gene	d_gene	j_gene	CDR3aa	CDR3nt
-	TRBV6-2/TRBV6-3	-	TRBJ2-5	CASSSVLGRGETQYF	TGTGCCAGCAGTTCCGTCTTGGGGCGCGGGGAGACCCAGTACTTC
-	TRBV6-2/TRBV6-3	TRBD1	TRBJ1-1	CASSFPRTGRNTEAFF	TGTGCCAGCAGCTTCCCACGGACAGGCCGGAACACTGAAGCTTTCTTT
-	TRBV7-3	-	TRBJ2-2	CASSPGTGNTGELFF	TGTGCCAGCAGCCCCGGGACCGGTAACACCGGGGAGCTGTTTTTT
once	TRBV15	TRBD2	TRBJ2-3	CATSRGALAGGTDTQYF	TGTGCCACCAGCAGAGGCGCACTAGCGGGGGGCACAGATACGCAGTATTTT
-	TRBV20-1	-	TRBJ2-5	CSARELETQYF	TGCAGTGCGAGGGAGTTAGAGACCCAGTACTTC
-	TRBV2	TRBD1	TRBJ1-5	CASSGTGDQPQHF	TGTGCCAGCAGTGGGACAGGGGATCAGCCCCAGCATTTT
-	TRBV4-3	-	TRBJ2-3	CASSQVARNTDTQYF	TGCGCCAGCAGCCAAGTGGCCAGGAACACAGATACGCAGTATTTT
-	TRBV10-3	TRBD1	TRBJ2-1	CAIGGPGTDPFF	TGTGCCATCGGGGGACCGGGGACAGATCCGTTCTTC
-	TRBV7-9	TRBD1	TRBJ2-6	CARGQGASAGANVLTF	TGTGCCAGAGGACAGGGGGCATCTGCTGGGGCCAACGTCCTGACTTTC
-	TRBV28	-	TRBJ1-2	CASSLDISRGYTF	TGTGCCAGCAGCCTAGACATCTCGAGAGGCTACACCTTC
-	TRBV13	-	TRBJ2-7	CASSSGQKISYEQYF	TGTGCCAGCAGCTCTGGACAGAAAATCTCCTACGAGCAGTACTTC
-	TRBV15	-	TRBJ1-2	CATSRIRSGYTF	TGTGCCACCAGCAGAATTCGATCGGGCTACACCTTC
-	TRBV10-3	-	TRBJ2-1	CAIRKGGQGENNEQFF	TGTGCCATCAGGAAGGGGGGGCAGGGGGAAAACAATGAGCAGTTCTTC
-	TRBV5-5	-	TRBJ1-5	CASSPGASDTYQPQHF	TGTGCCAGCAGCCCGGGGGCTTCTGACACCTATCAGCCCCAGCATTTT
-	TRBV7-2	-	TRBJ1-2	CASSLTGEGYTF	TGTGCCAGCAGCTTAACCGGGGAAGGCTACACCTTC
-	TRBV14	-	TRBJ2-3	CASSQDESSPTDTQYF	TGTGCCAGCAGCCAAGATGAGAGTTCCCCCACAGATACGCAGTATTTT
-	TRBV27	-	TRBJ2-7	CASSHGVSYEQYF	TGTGCCAGCAGTCACGGGGTCTCCTACGAGCAGTACTTC
-	TRBV7-2	-	TRBJ1-3	CASSLGPGTAGNTIYF	TGTGCCAGCAGCTTAGGCCCGGGGACCGCTGGAAACACCATATATTTT
-	TRBV7-8	TRBD2	TRBJ2-7	CASSLMGLAGVREQYF	TGTGCCAGCAGCTTGATGGGACTAGCGGGAGTTCGAGAGCAGTACTTC